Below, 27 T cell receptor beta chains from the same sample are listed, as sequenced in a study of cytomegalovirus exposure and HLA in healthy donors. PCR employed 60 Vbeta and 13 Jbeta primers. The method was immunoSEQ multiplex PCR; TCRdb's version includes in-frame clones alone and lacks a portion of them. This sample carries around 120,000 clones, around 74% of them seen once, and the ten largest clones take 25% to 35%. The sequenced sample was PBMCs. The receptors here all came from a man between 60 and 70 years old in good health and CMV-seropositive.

This CDR3 reads CASSRDRNQPQHF. As DNA, the CDR3 is TGTGCCAGCAGTCGGGACAGAAATCAGCCCCAGCATTTT. V gene TRBV2 combines with J gene TRBJ1-5, with 7 bases that match TRBD1. V shed 5 bases and J 4 bases; nucleotides not matched to a gene: 2. Looked up from germline, CDR1 is SNHLY and CDR2 is FYNNEI. The CDR3 consists of 13 residues.

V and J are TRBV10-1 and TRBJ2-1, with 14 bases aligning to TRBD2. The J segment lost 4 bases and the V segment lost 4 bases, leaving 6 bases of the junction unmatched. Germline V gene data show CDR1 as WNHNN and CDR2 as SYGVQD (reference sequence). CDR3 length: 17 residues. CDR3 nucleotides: TGCGCCAGCAGTGGGACTAGCGGGGGGACGCGGTACAATGAGCAGTTCTTC. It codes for CASSGTSGGTRYNEQFF.

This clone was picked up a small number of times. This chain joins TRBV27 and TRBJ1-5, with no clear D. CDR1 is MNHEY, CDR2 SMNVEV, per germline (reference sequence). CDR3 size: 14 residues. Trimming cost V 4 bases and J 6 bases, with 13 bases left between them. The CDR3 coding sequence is TGTGCCAGCAGTTCGTGGAGGGAGGGTCAGCCCCAGCATTTT. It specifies CASSSWREGQPQHF.

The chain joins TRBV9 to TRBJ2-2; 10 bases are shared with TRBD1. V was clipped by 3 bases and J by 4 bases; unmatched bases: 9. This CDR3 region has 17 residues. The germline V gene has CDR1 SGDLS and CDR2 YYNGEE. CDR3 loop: CASSGRDRGWVTGELFF. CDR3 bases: TGTGCCAGCAGCGGCCGGGACAGGGGATGGGTCACCGGGGAGCTGTTTTTT.

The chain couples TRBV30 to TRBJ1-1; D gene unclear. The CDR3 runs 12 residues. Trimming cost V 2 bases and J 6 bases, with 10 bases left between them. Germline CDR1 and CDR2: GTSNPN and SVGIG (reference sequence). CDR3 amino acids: CAWSMGSAEAFF. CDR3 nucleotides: TGTGCCTGGAGTATGGGTAGCGCTGAAGCTTTCTTT.

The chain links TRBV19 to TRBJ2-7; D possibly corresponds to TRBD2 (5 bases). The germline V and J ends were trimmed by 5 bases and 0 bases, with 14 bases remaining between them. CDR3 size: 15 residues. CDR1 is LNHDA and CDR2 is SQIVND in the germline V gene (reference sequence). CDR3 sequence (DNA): TGTGCCAGTAGTTCGAGGGCCAGGAGCTCCTACGAGCAGTACTTC. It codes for CASSSRARSSYEQYF.

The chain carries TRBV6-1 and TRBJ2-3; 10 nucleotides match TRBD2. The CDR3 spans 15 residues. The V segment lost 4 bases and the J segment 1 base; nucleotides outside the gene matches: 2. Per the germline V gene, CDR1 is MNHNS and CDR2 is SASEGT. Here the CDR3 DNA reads TGTGCCAGCAGTGCTGGACTAGCGGGCACAGATACGCAGTATTTT. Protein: CASSAGLAGTDTQYF.

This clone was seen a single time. This CDR3 is CASSYSRYSNQPQHF. The CDR3 bases are TGTGCCAGCAGTTACTCGCGCTATAGCAATCAGCCCCAGCATTTT. The rearrangement links TRBV6-6 to TRBJ1-5; no reliable D call. Germline V lookup: CDR1 MNHNY, CDR2 SVGAGI (reference sequence). Trimming cost V 0 bases and J 0 bases, with 6 bases left between them. The CDR3 has 15 residues.

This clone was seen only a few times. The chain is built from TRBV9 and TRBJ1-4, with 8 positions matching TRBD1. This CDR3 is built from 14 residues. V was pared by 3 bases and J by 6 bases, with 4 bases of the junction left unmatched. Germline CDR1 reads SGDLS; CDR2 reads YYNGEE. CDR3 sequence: CASSEQGVDEKLFF. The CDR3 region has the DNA TGTGCCAGCAGCGAACAGGGGGTGGATGAAAAACTGTTTTTT. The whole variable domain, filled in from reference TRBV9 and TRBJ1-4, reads DSGVTQTPKHLITATGQRVTLRCSPRSGDLSVYWYQQSLDQGLQFLIQYYNGEERAKGNILERFSAQQFPDLHSELNLSSLELGDSALYFCASSEQGVDEKLFFGSGTQLSVL.

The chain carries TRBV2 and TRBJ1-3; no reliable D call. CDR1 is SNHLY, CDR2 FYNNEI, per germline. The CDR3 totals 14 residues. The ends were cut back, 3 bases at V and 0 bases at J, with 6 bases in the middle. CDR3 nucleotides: TGTGCCAGCAGTGACGGGGACTCTGGAAACACCATATATTTT. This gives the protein CASSDGDSGNTIYF.

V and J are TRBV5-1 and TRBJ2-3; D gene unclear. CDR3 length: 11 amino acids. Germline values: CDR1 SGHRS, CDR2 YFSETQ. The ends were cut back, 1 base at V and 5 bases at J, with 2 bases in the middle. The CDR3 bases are TGCGCCAGCAGCTTGCGAGATACGCAGTATTTT. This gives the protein CASSLRDTQYF.

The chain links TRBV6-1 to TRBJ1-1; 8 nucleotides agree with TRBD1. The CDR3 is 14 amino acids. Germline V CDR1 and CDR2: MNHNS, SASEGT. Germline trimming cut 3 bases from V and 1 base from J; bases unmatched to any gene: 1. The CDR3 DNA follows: TGTGCCAGCAGTGACGACAGGGGGAACACTGAAGCTTTCTTT. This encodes CASSDDRGNTEAFF.

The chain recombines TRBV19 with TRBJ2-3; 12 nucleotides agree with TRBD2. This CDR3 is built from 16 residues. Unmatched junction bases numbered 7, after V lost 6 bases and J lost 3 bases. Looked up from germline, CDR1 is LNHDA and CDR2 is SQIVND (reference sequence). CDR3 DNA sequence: TGTGCCAGTAGCCAGACTAGCGGGGGAGGGACAGATACGCAGTATTTT. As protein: CASSQTSGGGTDTQYF.

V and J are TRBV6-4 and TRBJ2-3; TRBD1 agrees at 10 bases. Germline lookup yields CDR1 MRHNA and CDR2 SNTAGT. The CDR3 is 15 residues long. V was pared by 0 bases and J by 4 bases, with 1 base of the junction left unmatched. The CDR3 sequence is CASSDSTGGADTQYF. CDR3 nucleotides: TGTGCCAGCAGTGACTCGACAGGGGGCGCAGATACGCAGTATTTT.

Here the CDR3 DNA reads TGTGCCTGGAGTGTACTGGCAGGGTCCCCAGCTTTCTTT. This sequence encodes CAWSVLAGSPAFF. The chain is built from TRBV30 and TRBJ1-1; D perhaps matches TRBD1 (5 bases). The CDR3 loop spans 13 amino acids. Trimming shortened V by 0 bases and J by 10 bases, and 15 bases separated the two germline ends. Per germline, CDR1 GTSNPN and CDR2 SVGIG (reference sequence).

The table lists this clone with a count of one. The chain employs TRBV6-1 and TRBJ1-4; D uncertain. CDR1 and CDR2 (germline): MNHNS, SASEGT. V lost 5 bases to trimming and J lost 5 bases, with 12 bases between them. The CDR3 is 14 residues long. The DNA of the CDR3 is TGTGCCAGCAGTTCGGTGAGGGAGAATGAAAAACTGTTTTTT. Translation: CASSSVRENEKLFF.

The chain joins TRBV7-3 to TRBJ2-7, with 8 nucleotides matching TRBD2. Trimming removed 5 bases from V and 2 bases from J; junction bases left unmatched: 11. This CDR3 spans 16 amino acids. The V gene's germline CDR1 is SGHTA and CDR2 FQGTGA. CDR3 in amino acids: CASSPGSTSVAYEQYF. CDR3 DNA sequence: TGTGCCAGCAGCCCCGGGTCGACTAGCGTGGCCTACGAGCAGTACTTC.

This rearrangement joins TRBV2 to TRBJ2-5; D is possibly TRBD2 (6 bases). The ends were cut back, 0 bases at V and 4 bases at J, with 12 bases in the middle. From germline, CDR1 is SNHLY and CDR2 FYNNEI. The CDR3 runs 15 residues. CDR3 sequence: CASSEARLGGETQYF. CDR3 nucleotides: TGTGCCAGCAGTGAAGCGCGACTGGGGGGAGAGACCCAGTACTTC.

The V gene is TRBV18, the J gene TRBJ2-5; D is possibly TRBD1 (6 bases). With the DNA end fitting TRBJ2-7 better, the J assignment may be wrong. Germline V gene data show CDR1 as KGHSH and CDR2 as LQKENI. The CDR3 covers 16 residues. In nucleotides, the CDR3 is TGTGCCAGCTCACCAGTTACAGGGACCCTCTCCTACGAGCAGTACTTC. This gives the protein CASSPVTGTLSYEQYF.

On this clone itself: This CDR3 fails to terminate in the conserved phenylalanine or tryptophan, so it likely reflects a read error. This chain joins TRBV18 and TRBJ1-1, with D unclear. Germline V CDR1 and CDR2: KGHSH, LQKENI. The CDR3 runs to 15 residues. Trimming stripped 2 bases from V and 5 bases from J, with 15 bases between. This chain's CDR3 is CASSPTGDPFTEAFL. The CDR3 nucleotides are TGTGCCAGCTCACCAACGGGAGATCCTTTTACTGAAGCTTTCCTT.

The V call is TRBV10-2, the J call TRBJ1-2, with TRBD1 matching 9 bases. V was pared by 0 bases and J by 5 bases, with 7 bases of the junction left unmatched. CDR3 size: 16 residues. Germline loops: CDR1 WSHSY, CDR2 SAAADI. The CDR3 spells CASSESYRGPSYGYTF. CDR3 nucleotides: TGCGCCAGCAGTGAGTCCTACAGGGGGCCATCATATGGCTACACCTTC.

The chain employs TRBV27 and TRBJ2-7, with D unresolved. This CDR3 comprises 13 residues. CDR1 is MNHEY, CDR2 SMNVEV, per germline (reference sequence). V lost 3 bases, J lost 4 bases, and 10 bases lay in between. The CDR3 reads CASSLTIRYEQYF. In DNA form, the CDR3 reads TGTGCCAGCAGTTTGACAATTAGGTACGAGCAGTACTTC.

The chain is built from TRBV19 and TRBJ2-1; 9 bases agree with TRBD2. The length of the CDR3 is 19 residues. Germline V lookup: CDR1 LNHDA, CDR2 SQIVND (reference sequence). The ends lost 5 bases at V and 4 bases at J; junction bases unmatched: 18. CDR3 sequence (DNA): TGTGCCAGTAGTCCCGGCCTCCCGGGACTAGCAACCCTATACAATGAGCAGTTCTTC. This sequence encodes CASSPGLPGLATLYNEQFF.

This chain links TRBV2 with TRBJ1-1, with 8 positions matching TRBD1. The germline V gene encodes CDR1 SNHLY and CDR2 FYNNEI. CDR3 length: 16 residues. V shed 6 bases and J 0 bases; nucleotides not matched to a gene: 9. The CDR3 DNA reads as TGTGCCAGCAGGCCACGTAGGACAGGGATGAACACTGAAGCTTTCTTT. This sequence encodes CASRPRRTGMNTEAFF.

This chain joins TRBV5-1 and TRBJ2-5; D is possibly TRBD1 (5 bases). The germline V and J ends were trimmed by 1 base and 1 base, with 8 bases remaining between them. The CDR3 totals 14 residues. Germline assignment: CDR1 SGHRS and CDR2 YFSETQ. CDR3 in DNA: TGCGCCAGCAGCTTGACCGACAGCCAAGAGACCCAGTACTTC. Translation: CASSLTDSQETQYF.

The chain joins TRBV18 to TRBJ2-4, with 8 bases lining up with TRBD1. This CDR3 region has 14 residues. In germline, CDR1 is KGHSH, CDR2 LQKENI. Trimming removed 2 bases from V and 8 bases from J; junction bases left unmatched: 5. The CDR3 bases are TGTGCCAGCTCACCAGAGACAGGGGCGGACATTCAGTACTTC. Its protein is CASSPETGADIQYF.

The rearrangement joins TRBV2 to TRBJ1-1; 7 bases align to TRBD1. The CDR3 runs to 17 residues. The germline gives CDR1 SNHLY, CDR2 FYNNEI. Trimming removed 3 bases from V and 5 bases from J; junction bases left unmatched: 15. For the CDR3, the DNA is TGTGCCAGCAGTGACCTCCGATATAACGACAGGGAGACTGAAGCTTTCTTT. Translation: CASSDLRYNDRETEAFF.